This TCR beta chain was captured by sequencing in a study of a mutant IDH1 vaccine in newly diagnosed glioma. Study as a whole: Once 4-6 weeks had passed after radiotherapy alone, vaccination started, or it started with temozolomide cycles. It was radiotherapy, temozolomide, or both that patients received previously, with most receiving both.

This CDR3 contains 13 residues. CDR1 is LNHNV and CDR2 is YYDKDF in the germline V gene (reference sequence). V was cut by 4 bases and J by 1 base, with 7 bases left in between. Documented time point: week 47, end of study. The vaccine gave 300 ug of a 20-mer mutant IDH1 peptide subcutaneously per dose. The data were produced by immunoSEQ multiplex PCR, yet TCRdb's version contains in-frame clones alone and is incomplete. The data hold about 34,000 clones, with about 93% observed a single time. As to this clone: Antigen specificity is unknown.

The clonotype originates from a woman aged 40 to 50 with glioma. This sample comprised PBMCs, obtained from a glioma patient whose treatment included an IDH1 peptide vaccine. The rearrangement uses TRBV15 and TRBJ1-1; D is possibly TRBD1 (5 bases). The CDR3 here is CATSTTENTEAFF. The CDR3 DNA reads as TGTGCCACCAGCACGACAGAGAACACTGAAGCTTTCTTT.